Sequencing of this T cell receptor beta chain was carried out in a study of T cell responses to AZD1222 COVID-19 vaccine. Overall study: Both about-4-week and about-12-week second-dose recipients were combined.

Study findings and constraints: Spike-spanning, vaccine-associated CD4 TCRs were dominant at 160-218 and 743-854.

This clone was seen a handful of times. Its specificity is not known. Generated by immunoSEQ multiplex PCR, the TCRdb table keeps only in-frame clones and is missing some. The sample lists about 62,000 clones, roughly 89% seen once, with around 5% in the top ten. V was clipped by 4 bases and J by 2 bases, with 18 bases between them. The CDR3 extends over 16 amino acids. Per germline, CDR1 SGHDT and CDR2 YYEEEE. Sample: peripheral blood, taken on day 0 of AZD1222 vaccination. The V call is TRBV5-6, the J call TRBJ1-2; perhaps TRBD1 as D (5 bases). This clonotype was obtained from an adult in good health. The CDR3 coding sequence is TGTGCCAGCAGCGGAGGGGAGATTCAGTGGAACTATGGCTACACCTTC. Translating gives CASSGGEIQWNYGYTF. Variable domain in full (rest from reference TRBV5-6 and TRBJ1-2): DAGVTQSPTHLIKTRGQQVTLRCSPKSGHDTVSWYQQALGQGPQFIFQYYEEEERQRGNFPDRFSGHQFPNYSSELNVNALLLGDSALYLCASSGGEIQWNYGYTFGSGTRLTVV.